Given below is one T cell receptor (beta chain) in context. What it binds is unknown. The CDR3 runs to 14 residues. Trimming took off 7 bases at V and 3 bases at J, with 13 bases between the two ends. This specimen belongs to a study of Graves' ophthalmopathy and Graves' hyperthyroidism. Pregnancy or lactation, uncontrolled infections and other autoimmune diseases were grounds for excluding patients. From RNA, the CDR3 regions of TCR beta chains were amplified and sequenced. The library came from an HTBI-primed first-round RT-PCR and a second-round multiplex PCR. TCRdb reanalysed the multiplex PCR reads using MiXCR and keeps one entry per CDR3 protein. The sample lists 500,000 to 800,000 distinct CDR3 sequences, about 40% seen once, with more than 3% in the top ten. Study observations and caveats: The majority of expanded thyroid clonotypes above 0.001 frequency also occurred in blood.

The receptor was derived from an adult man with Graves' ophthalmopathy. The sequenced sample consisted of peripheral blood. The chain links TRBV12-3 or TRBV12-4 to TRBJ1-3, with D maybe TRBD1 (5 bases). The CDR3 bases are TGTGCCAGCATCCGGGACGTAGGTGGAAACACCATATATTTT. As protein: CASIRDVGGNTIYF.